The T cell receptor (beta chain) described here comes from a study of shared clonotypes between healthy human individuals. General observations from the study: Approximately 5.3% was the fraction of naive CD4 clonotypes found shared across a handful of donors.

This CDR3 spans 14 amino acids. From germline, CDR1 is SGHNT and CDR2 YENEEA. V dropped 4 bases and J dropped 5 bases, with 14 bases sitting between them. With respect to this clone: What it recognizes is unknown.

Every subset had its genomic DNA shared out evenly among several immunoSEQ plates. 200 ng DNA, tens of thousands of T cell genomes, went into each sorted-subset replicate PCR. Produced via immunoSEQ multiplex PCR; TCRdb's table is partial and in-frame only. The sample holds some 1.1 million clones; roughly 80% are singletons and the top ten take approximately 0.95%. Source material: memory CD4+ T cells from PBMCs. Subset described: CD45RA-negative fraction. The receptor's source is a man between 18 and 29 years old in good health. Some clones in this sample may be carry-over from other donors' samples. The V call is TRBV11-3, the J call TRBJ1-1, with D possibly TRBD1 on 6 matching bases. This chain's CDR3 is CASSYRARGTEAFF. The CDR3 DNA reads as TGTGCCAGCAGCTACAGGGCGAGGGGGACTGAAGCTTTCTTT.